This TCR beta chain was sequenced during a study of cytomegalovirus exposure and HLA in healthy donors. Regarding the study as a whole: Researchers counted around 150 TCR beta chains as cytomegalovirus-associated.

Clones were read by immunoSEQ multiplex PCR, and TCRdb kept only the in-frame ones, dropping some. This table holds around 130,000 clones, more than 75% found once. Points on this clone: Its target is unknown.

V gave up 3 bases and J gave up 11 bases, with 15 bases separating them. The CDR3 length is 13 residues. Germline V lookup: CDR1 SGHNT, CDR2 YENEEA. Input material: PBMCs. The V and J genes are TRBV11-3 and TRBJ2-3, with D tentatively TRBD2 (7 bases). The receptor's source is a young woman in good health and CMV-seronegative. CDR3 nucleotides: TGTGCCAGCAGCTTGACGGGGGGCCAGGAGCAGTATTTT. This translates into CASSLTGGQEQYF.